This TCR beta chain was identified during a study of blood T cell repertoires in COVID-19. The table came from immunoSEQ multiplex PCR; TCRdb's copy has only in-frame clones and leaves some out. The sample lists around 300,000 clones; more than 70% were seen once. V lost 5 bases and J lost 5; bases outside the gene matches: 6. Germline V gene sequence: CDR1 WSHSY, CDR2 SAAADI. The CDR3 has 15 amino acids. The sample taken for sequencing was peripheral blood. The chain carries TRBV10-2 and TRBJ2-2; 9 positions agree with TRBD2. The receptor's source is a young man with active or convalescent COVID-19. The CDR3 DNA is TGCGCCAGCAGTCCTTTGCGGGAGGGGACCGGGGAGCTGTTTTTT. This encodes CASSPLREGTGELFF.